This TCR beta chain was captured in a study of cytomegalovirus exposure and HLA in healthy donors listed by TCRdb under 2017. Notes on the research overall: A later analysis indicated that the 100 to 150 validation repertoires were generated on the platform also employed for the 700 or so repertoires of the first cohort. The study was designed to test whether signatures of past pathogen exposure could be identified by cataloging public T cell receptors. In addition to the first cohort of around 670 subjects, a separate validation cohort of 120 different subjects was used. The study combined high-throughput TCR immunosequencing, statistical association of individual TCRs with disease status, and machine learning to predict cytomegalovirus infection status. What the study reported, not specific to this receptor: In the study, 150 to 200 TCR beta chains were listed as associated with cytomegalovirus. Across donors, most TCR sequences were observed very rarely, whereas some public TCRs were present in many individuals. Of the cluster scores, roughly 95% were above 0 in a later analysis, which found that TCRs clustered in the first cohort also tended to co-occur in the 130 or so validation repertoires. In vitro tests confirmed that three of the cytomegalovirus-associated TCR beta chains recognize cytomegalovirus antigens. The authors suggested that the approach could potentially be generalized to other disease states and immunological phenotypes. The validation cohort had no HLA typing available for a later analysis, so co-occurrence within that cohort was assessed over all 110 or so repertoires. In both the original and validation cohorts, the classifier was reported to diagnose cytomegalovirus status with high specificity and sensitivity.

A note on this clone: Its antigen has not been determined. No qualities accompany the bases; no much larger clone lies one base away.

Preparation of the library involved the immunoSEQ multiplex PCR assay. Per the original workflow: A statistical classification framework was built to diagnose cytomegalovirus status from the catalog of TCR beta chain sequences. What TCRdb holds here is the immuneACCESS table cut down to in-frame rearrangements. Part of the clones is not present; checked against another copy, under half of the missing clones reflect an unresolved V gene, and the others are unexplained. V and J calls and clone size come straight from that table; D and trimming were deduced from the DNA. This sample lists 100,000 to 150,000 clones; 89% were detected once. The top ten clonotypes cover about 2% of the sample. The donors were included in the validation cohort of around 120 subjects, a group kept apart from the approximately 670-subject first cohort. Looking up the germline V gene (reference sequence) yields CDR1 SGHAT and CDR2 FQDESV. From V the trimming removes 1 base and from J it removes 4 bases, while the gene matches leave 4 bases of the junction unaccounted for. The CDR3 holds 15 amino acids from the cysteine to the phenylalanine. The entry retains the CDR3 DNA only, 45 bases that are in frame from base 1.

The sequenced material came from PBMCs. The receptor chain draws on TRBV11-1 and TRBJ2-1, with TRBD2 matching 7 junction bases. This clonotype originated in a woman aged 18-29 years in good health and CMV-seronegative. The sequence in DNA is TGTGCCAGCAGCTTAGTCAGCGGGGATTACAATGAGCAGTTCTTC. Its protein reads: CASSLVSGDYNEQFF.